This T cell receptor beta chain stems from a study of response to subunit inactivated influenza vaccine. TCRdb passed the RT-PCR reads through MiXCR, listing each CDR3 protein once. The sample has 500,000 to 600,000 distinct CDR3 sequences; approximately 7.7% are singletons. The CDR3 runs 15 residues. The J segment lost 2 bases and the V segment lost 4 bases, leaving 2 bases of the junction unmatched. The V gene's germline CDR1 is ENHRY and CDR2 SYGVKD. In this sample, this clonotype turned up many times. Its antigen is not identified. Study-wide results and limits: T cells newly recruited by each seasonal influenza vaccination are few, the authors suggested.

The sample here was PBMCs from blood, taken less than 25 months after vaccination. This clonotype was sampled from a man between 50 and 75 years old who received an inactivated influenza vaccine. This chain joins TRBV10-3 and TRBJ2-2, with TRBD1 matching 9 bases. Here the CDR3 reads CAISGTGANTGELFF. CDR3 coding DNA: TGTGCCATCAGTGGGACAGGGGCAAACACCGGGGAGCTGTTTTTT.